The rows below give T cell receptor beta chains drawn from one sample of a study of TIL therapy for anti-PD-1-resistant metastatic lung cancer. Sequenced by immunoSEQ multiplex PCR; TCRdb stores in-frame clones only, minus some. The data contain 2,000 to 2,500 clones, over 80% of them singletons. This sample comprised tumor tissue, obtained at baseline. The receptor source for this set is a person aged 25 to 80 with non-small cell lung cancer. The CDR3 runs from the conserved cysteine through the conserved F or W. Fields, in order: CDR3 DNA, CDR3 protein, J gene, V gene, clone size, D gene. The D gene is left open where the match is weak. Not every row has a clone size; where given, it reads once, few, many or a size class.

cdr3_nt: TGCGCCAGCAGCCAAGATTCGAGGGTCGGCTACACCTTC
cdr3_aa: CASSQDSRVGYTF
j_call: TRBJ1-2
v_call: TRBV4-1
clone_size: NA
d_call: NA

cdr3_nt: TGTGCCAGCAGCGATCGACAGAGCAGCTACGAGCAGTACTTC
cdr3_aa: CASSDRQSSYEQYF
j_call: TRBJ2-7
v_call: TRBV11-2
clone_size: NA
d_call: NA

cdr3_nt: TGTGCCAGCAGCTTCGGGACTAACTACGAGCAGTACTTC
cdr3_aa: CASSFGTNYEQYF
j_call: TRBJ2-7
v_call: TRBV11-2
clone_size: NA
d_call: TRBD2

cdr3_nt: TGTGCCAGCGCCGCGCAGGGGCTTAATGAAAAACTGTTTTTT
cdr3_aa: CASAAQGLNEKLFF
j_call: TRBJ1-4
v_call: TRBV27
clone_size: NA
d_call: NA

cdr3_nt: TGTGCCAGCTCACCGCCCCAGGGCGATGAGCAGTTCTTC
cdr3_aa: CASSPPQGDEQFF
j_call: TRBJ2-1
v_call: TRBV18
clone_size: NA
d_call: NA

cdr3_nt: TGTGCCAGTAGTTCTCAGAACACCGGGGAGCTGTTTTTT
cdr3_aa: CASSSQNTGELFF
j_call: TRBJ2-2
v_call: TRBV19
clone_size: NA
d_call: NA

cdr3_nt: TGTGCCAGCAGCTTACTTAGCGGGGGCTACAATGAGCAGTTCTTC
cdr3_aa: CASSLLSGGYNEQFF
j_call: TRBJ2-1
v_call: TRBV11-2
clone_size: NA
d_call: TRBD2

cdr3_nt: TGTGCCAGCAGTTACCGACCATTGAGCAATCAGCCCCAGCATTTT
cdr3_aa: CASSYRPLSNQPQHF
j_call: TRBJ1-5
v_call: TRBV6-5
clone_size: NA
d_call: NA

cdr3_nt: TGTGCCAGCAGCCCCAATCGTGGCAATGAGCAGTTCTTC
cdr3_aa: CASSPNRGNEQFF
j_call: TRBJ2-1
v_call: TRBV11-3
clone_size: once
d_call: NA

cdr3_nt: TGTGCCAGTAGACAGGGTGACACTGAAGCTTTCTTT
cdr3_aa: CASRQGDTEAFF
j_call: TRBJ1-1
v_call: TRBV19
clone_size: NA
d_call: NA